The sequence of this TCR beta chain was determined in a study of cytomegalovirus exposure and HLA in healthy donors. Study results and limitations: For most TCR beta V segments, an earlier analysis put the productive rate at about 90% or about 30% of the time. V- and J-gene trimming of TCR beta was linked (in a later analysis) to a missense DCLRE1C variant. After further analysis at a later stage, roughly 16,000 TCR beta sequences were associated with HLA alleles at 0.05 false discovery rate. As confirmed in vitro, three CMV-associated chains were specific for CMV antigens.

Germline V CDR1 and CDR2: SGHRS, YFSETQ. Unmatched junction bases numbered 9, after V lost 0 bases and J lost 8 bases. The length of the CDR3 is 16 residues. It was with 60 Vbeta and 13 Jbeta primers that the PCR ran. Assay used: immunoSEQ multiplex PCR; TCRdb lists only in-frame clones, some missing. The data hold fewer than 250,000 clones, with approximately 80% observed a single time. In regard to this clone: No antigen is known for it.

The sequence derives from a boy younger than 10 in good health and CMV-seronegative. This rearrangement joins TRBV5-1 to TRBJ2-1, with TRBD2 matching over 9 bases. Sequenced: PBMCs. CDR3 in amino acids: CASSLDGLAPTDEQFF. CDR3 sequence (DNA): TGCGCCAGCAGCTTGGATGGACTAGCGCCAACGGATGAGCAGTTCTTC.